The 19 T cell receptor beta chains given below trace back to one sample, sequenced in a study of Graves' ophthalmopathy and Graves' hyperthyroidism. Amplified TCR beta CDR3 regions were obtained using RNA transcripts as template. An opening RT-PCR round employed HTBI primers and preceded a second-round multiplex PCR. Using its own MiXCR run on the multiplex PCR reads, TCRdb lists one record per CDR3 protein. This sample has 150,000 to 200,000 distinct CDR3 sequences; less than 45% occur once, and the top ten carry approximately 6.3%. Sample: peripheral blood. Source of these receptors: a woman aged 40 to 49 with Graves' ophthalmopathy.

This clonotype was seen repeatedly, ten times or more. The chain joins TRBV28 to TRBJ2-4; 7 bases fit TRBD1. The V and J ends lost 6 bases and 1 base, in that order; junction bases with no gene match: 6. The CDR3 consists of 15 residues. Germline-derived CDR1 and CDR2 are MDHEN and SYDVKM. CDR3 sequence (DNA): TGTGCCAGCAGCCTTCCGGACAGGGCCAAAAACATTCAGTACTTC. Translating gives CASSLPDRAKNIQYF.

CDR3 in amino acids: CASRVPGRYSNQPQHF. The CDR3 DNA sequence: TGTGCCAGCAGGGTCCCGGGCCGATATAGCAATCAGCCCCAGCATTTT. The V gene is TRBV28, the J gene TRBJ1-5, with unresolved D. V was shortened by 6 bases and J by 0 bases, with 15 bases between the two germline ends. The germline CDR1 and CDR2 sequences are MDHEN and SYDVKM. The CDR3 sequence is 16 residues long.

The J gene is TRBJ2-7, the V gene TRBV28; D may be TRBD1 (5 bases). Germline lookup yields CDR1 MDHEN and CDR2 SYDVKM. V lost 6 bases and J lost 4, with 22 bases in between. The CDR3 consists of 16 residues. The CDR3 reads CASSPHLTGFGYEQYF. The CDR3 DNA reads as TGTGCCAGCAGCCCACACTTAACAGGCTTCGGGTACGAGCAGTACTTC.

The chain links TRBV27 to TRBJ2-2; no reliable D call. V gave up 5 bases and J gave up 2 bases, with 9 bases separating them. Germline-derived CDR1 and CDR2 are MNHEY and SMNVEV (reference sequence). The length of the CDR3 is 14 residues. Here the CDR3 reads CASSPLSNTGELFF. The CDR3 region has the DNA TGTGCCAGCAGTCCCCTCTCCAACACCGGGGAGCTGTTTTTT.

The CDR3 region is CASSLPIREQYF. The CDR3 bases are TGTGCCAGCAGCTTACCCATTCGGGAGCAGTACTTC. The V gene is TRBV7-8, the J gene TRBJ2-7; no reliable D call. V was trimmed by 2 bases and J by 7 bases, leaving 9 bases between them. The CDR3 totals 12 residues. Germline V CDR1 and CDR2: SGHVS, FQNEAQ.

The CDR3 loop is CASTTSRGQGSPLHF. DNA of the CDR3: TGTGCCAGCACCACCTCACGGGGGCAGGGTTCACCCCTCCACTTT. The chain is built from TRBV2 and TRBJ1-6; the D gene is possibly TRBD1 (6 bases). The V and J ends lost 7 bases and 9 bases respectively, with 19 bases between them. CDR1 is SNHLY and CDR2 is FYNNEI in the germline V gene. This CDR3 is built from 15 residues.

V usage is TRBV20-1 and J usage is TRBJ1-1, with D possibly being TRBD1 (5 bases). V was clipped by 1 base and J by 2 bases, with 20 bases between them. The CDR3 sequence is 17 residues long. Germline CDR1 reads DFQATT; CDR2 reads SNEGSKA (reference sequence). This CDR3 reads CSARGLGGFSRNTEAFF. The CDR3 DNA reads TGCAGTGCTAGAGGACTCGGGGGATTCAGCAGAAACACTGAAGCTTTCTTT.

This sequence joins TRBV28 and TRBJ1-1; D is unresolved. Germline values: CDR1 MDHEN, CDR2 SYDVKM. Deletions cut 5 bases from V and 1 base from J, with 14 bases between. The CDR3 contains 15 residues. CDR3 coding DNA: TGTGCCAGCAGTCTCGTTGGGTTAGGGAACACTGAAGCTTTCTTT. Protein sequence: CASSLVGLGNTEAFF. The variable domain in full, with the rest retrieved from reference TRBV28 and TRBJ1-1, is DVKVTQSSRYLVKRTGEKVFLECVQDMDHENMFWYRQDPGLGLRLIYFSYDVKMKEKGDIPEGYSVSREKKERFSLILESASTNQTSMYLCASSLVGLGNTEAFFGQGTRLTVV.

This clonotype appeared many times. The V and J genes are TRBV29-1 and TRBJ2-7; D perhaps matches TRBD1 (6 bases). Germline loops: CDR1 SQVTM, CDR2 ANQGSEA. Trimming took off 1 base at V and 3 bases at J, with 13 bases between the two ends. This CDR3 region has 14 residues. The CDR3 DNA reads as TGCAGCGTTGAAGGTGACAGGCTCGGCTACGAGCAGTACTTC. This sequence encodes CSVEGDRLGYEQYF.

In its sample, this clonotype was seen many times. The CDR3 DNA is TGTGCCAGCAGTGGCGCCGGGGGAGAGCAGTACTTC. Residues: CASSGAGGEQYF. The V call is TRBV6-1, the J call TRBJ2-7, with D perhaps matching TRBD2 (6 bases). V was clipped by 4 bases and J by 7 bases, with 11 bases between them. The CDR3 runs 12 residues. The germline CDR1 and CDR2 sequences are MNHNS and SASEGT.

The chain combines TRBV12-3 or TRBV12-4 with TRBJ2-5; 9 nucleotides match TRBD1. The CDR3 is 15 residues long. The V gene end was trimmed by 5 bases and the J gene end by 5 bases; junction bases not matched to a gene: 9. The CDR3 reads CASSGDRGSGETQYF. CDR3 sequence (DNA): TGTGCCAGCAGTGGCGACAGGGGGTCCGGGGAGACCCAGTACTTC.

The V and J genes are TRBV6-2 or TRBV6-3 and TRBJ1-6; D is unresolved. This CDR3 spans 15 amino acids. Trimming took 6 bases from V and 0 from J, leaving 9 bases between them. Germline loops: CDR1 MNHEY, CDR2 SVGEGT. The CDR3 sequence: CASRVWSSYNSPLHF. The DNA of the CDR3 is TGTGCCAGCAGAGTCTGGAGCTCCTATAATTCACCCCTCCACTTT.

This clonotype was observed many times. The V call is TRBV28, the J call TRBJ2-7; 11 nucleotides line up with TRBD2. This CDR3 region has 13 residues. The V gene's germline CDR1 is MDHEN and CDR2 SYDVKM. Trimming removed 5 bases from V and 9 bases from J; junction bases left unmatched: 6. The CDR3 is CASSALAGAVQYF. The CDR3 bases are TGTGCCAGCAGTGCACTAGCGGGGGCGGTGCAGTACTTC.

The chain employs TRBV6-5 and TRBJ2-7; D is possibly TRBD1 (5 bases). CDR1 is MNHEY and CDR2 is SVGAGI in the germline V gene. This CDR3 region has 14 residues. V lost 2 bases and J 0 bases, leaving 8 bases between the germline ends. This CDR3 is CASSYGASSYEQYF. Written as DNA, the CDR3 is TGTGCCAGCAGTTACGGGGCTTCCTCCTACGAGCAGTACTTC.

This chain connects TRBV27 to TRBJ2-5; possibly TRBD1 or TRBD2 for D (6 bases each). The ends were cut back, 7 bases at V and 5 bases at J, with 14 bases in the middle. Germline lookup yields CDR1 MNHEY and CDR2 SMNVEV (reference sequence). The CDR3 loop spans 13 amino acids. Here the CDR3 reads CASKYREEETQYF. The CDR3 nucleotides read TGTGCCAGCAAATACAGGGAGGAGGAGACCCAGTACTTC.

The CDR3 sequence: CASSLAQLSGGQPQHF. In DNA form, the CDR3 reads TGTGCCAGCAGTTTAGCGCAGCTATCAGGAGGTCAGCCCCAGCATTTT. V gene TRBV12-3 or TRBV12-4 combines with J gene TRBJ1-5; D ambiguous. The CDR3 runs 16 residues. V was cut by 0 bases and J by 6 bases, with 15 bases left in between.

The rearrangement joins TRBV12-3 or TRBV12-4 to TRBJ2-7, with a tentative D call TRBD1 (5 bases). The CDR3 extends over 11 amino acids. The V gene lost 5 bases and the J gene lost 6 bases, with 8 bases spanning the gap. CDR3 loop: CASSTGSEQYF. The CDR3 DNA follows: TGTGCCAGCAGTACAGGTTCCGAGCAGTACTTC.

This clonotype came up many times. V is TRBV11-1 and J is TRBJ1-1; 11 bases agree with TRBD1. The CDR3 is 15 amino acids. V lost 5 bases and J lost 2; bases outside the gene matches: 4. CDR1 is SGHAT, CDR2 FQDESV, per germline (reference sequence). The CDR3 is CASSTGTGGNTEAFF. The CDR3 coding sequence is TGTGCCAGCAGCACAGGGACAGGGGGAAACACTGAAGCTTTCTTT.

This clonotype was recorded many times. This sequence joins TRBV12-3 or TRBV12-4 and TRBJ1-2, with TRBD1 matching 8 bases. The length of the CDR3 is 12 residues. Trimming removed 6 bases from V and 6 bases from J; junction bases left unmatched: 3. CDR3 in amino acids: CASRLGQDGYTF. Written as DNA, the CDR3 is TGTGCCAGCAGACTGGGACAGGATGGCTACACCTTC.